Shown below are 27 T cell receptor beta chains from a single sample sequenced in a study of radiotherapy plus CTLA-4 blockade in lung cancer. The repertoire was sequenced with immunoSEQ multiplex PCR; TCRdb's copy has only in-frame clones and lacks some. The sample lists some 60,000 clones, around 85% seen once, with approximately 17% in the top ten. This sample comprised peripheral blood, obtained from a patient treated with radiotherapy plus ipilimumab. These receptor sequences come from a human donor with non-small cell lung cancer who had a complete response to radiotherapy plus ipilimumab.

This sequence joins TRBV5-1 and TRBJ2-5, with TRBD1 matching 9 bases. Germline V gives CDR1 SGHRS, CDR2 YFSETQ. V gave up 0 bases and J gave up 5 bases; unmatched junction bases: 5. The CDR3 has 15 residues. CDR3 amino acids: CASSLEQGARETQYF. The CDR3 nucleotides are TGCGCCAGCAGCTTGGAACAGGGGGCCCGGGAGACCCAGTACTTC.

This chain connects TRBV27 to TRBJ2-2, with D perhaps matching TRBD2 (6 bases). This CDR3 spans 17 amino acids. Germline-derived CDR1 and CDR2 are MNHEY and SMNVEV (reference sequence). V lost 4 bases and J 5 bases, leaving 20 bases between the germline ends. CDR3 loop: CASSSTGLDGRTGELFF. CDR3 coding DNA: TGTGCCAGCAGTTCCACAGGCCTAGATGGGAGGACCGGGGAGCTGTTTTTT.

The chain links TRBV2 to TRBJ2-4; possible D gene TRBD1, 6 bases. The length of the CDR3 is 16 residues. Germline CDR1 and CDR2: SNHLY and FYNNEI. The germline V and J ends were trimmed by 5 bases and 3 bases, with 17 bases remaining between them. CDR3 coding DNA: TGTGCCAGCAGTAACAGGGTGGGGATGGTCAAAAACATTCAGTACTTC. Encoded protein: CASSNRVGMVKNIQYF.

The chain recombines TRBV5-1 with TRBJ2-3, with TRBD2 matching 12 bases. Germline CDR1 reads SGHRS; CDR2 reads YFSETQ. The CDR3 has 17 residues. Germline trimming cut 3 bases from V and 1 base from J; bases unmatched to any gene: 6. Here the CDR3 reads CASSSLAGGPGTDTQYF. The CDR3 region has the DNA TGCGCCAGCAGCTCCCTAGCGGGAGGGCCGGGCACAGATACGCAGTATTTT.

As DNA, the CDR3 is TGTGCCAGCAGCCCCGTGAACTATGGCTACACCTTC. Translating it yields CASSPVNYGYTF. The chain joins TRBV11-2 to TRBJ1-2; D unclear. The germline CDR1 and CDR2 sequences are SGHAT and FQNNGV. The CDR3 totals 12 residues. The V end lost 5 bases, the J end lost 2 bases, and 6 bases lay between the germline ends. Variable domain in full (rest from reference TRBV11-2 and TRBJ1-2): EAGVAQSPRYKIIEKRQSVAFWCNPISGHATLYWYQQILGQGPKLLIQFQNNGVVDDSQLPKDRFSAERLKGVDSTLKIQPAKLEDSAVYLCASSPVNYGYTFGSGTRLTVV.

This clone showed up just a few times. The V and J genes are TRBV2 and TRBJ1-6; D may be TRBD1 (5 bases). From germline, CDR1 is SNHLY and CDR2 FYNNEI. V gave up 6 bases and J gave up 0 bases, with 15 bases separating them. This CDR3 spans 17 amino acids. The DNA of the CDR3 is TGTGCCAGCAGACCCGACAGTATGATCTCCTATAATTCACCCCTCCACTTT. Its protein is CASRPDSMISYNSPLHF.

The rearrangement joins TRBV5-1 to TRBJ2-5; TRBD1 is a possible D gene (7 bases). The germline gives CDR1 SGHRS, CDR2 YFSETQ. V lost 6 bases, J lost 1 base, and 10 bases lay in between. The CDR3 length is 13 residues. The CDR3 loop is CASTRDSQETQYF. CDR3 DNA sequence: TGCGCCAGCACGCGGGACAGCCAAGAGACCCAGTACTTC.

The chain's CDR3 is CASRPDSDIQYF. In DNA, the CDR3 is TGTGCCAGCAGACCGGACAGCGACATTCAGTACTTC. This sequence joins TRBV5-5 and TRBJ2-4; the D gene is possibly TRBD1 (6 bases). The CDR3 has 12 residues. The germline V gene has CDR1 SGHKS and CDR2 YYEKEE (reference sequence). V was clipped by 5 bases and J by 8 bases, with 11 bases between them.

The chain uses TRBV7-2 and TRBJ1-4; possibly TRBD1 for D (5 bases). Germline CDR1 reads SGHTA; CDR2 reads FQGNSA. V was trimmed by 5 bases and J by 0 bases, leaving 16 bases between them. The CDR3 runs to 17 residues. CDR3 residues: CASSGFGGAATNEKLFF. As DNA, the CDR3 is TGTGCCAGCAGCGGGTTTGGCGGGGCTGCAACTAATGAAAAACTGTTTTTT.

This clone was recorded a few times. The rearrangement uses TRBV9 and TRBJ1-3; D call uncertain. Looked up from germline, CDR1 is SGDLS and CDR2 is YYNGEE. Trimming took off 0 bases at V and 2 bases at J, with 9 bases between the two ends. The CDR3 loop spans 15 amino acids. The CDR3 loop reads CASSVEGSTGNTIYF. The CDR3 DNA reads as TGTGCCAGCAGCGTAGAAGGGAGTACTGGAAACACCATATATTTT.

This chain connects TRBV5-4 to TRBJ1-2; D not resolved. Trimming shortened V by 0 bases and J by 8 bases, and 14 bases separated the two germline ends. Germline V gene data show CDR1 as SGHNT and CDR2 as YYREEE (reference sequence). The CDR3 is made up of 14 amino acids. The chain's CDR3 is CASSLGREVSGYTF. The CDR3, as DNA: TGTGCCAGCAGCTTGGGGAGGGAGGTCTCGGGCTACACCTTC.

The chain is built from TRBV4-3 and TRBJ2-6; the match to TRBD1 covers 8 bases. The V gene end was trimmed by 0 bases and the J gene end by 2 bases; junction bases not matched to a gene: 0. CDR1 is LGHNA and CDR2 is YSLEER in the germline V gene. The CDR3 runs to 16 residues. CDR3 region: CASSQEDRAGANVLTF. CDR3 bases: TGCGCCAGCAGCCAAGAGGACAGGGCTGGGGCCAACGTCCTGACTTTC.

This clone was observed a single time. The chain recombines TRBV25-1 with TRBJ1-1; TRBD1 matches 7 bases. From germline, CDR1 is MGHDK and CDR2 SYGVNS. This CDR3 is built from 15 residues. The trim removed 3 bases at V and 2 bases at J, leaving 6 bases unmatched. CDR3 sequence: CASSDQGGLNTEAFF. CDR3 DNA: TGTGCCAGCAGTGACCAAGGGGGCCTCAACACTGAAGCTTTCTTT.

The rearrangement uses TRBV11-2 and TRBJ2-1; no reliable D call. CDR1 and CDR2 from the germline V gene are SGHAT and FQNNGV. The V end lost 0 bases, the J end lost 7 bases, and 4 bases lay between the germline ends. CDR3 size: 12 residues. The CDR3 here is CASSLELNEQFF. In DNA, the CDR3 is TGTGCCAGCAGCTTAGAATTAAATGAGCAGTTCTTC.

This clone showed up just a few times. V is TRBV2 and J is TRBJ1-5; 9 bases align to TRBD1. Trimming cost V 0 bases and J 6 bases; bases outside gene matches: 3. Germline V gene sequence: CDR1 SNHLY, CDR2 FYNNEI. The CDR3 has 15 amino acids. CDR3 sequence reads: CASSEAGQGIQPQHF. The CDR3, as DNA: TGTGCCAGCAGTGAAGCTGGACAGGGGATTCAGCCCCAGCATTTT.

The rearrangement uses TRBV18 and TRBJ1-1; 11 bases are shared with TRBD1. V shed 1 base, J shed 4 bases, and the junction held 5 bases outside the gene matches. The CDR3 sequence is 16 residues long. Per the germline V gene, CDR1 is KGHSH and CDR2 is LQKENI. CDR3 loop: CASSPRTGGAGTEAFF. The CDR3 coding sequence is TGTGCCAGCTCACCACGGACAGGGGGCGCGGGCACTGAAGCTTTCTTT.

The chain joins TRBV11-3 to TRBJ1-2, with 9 bases identical to TRBD1. The CDR3 runs 15 residues. CDR1 is SGHNT, CDR2 YENEEA, per germline. The trim removed 5 bases at V and 5 bases at J, leaving 9 bases unmatched. The CDR3 nucleotides read TGTGCCAGCAGCGTCCGGGACAGGGATTCGTATGGCTACACCTTC. This translates into CASSVRDRDSYGYTF.

This clone was picked up one time. The chain has TRBV5-1 and TRBJ1-5; tentative D call: TRBD1 (6 bases). The V and J ends lost 1 base and 4 bases respectively, with 12 bases between them. The germline V gene has CDR1 SGHRS and CDR2 YFSETQ. The CDR3 spans 15 residues. The CDR3 sequence: CASSLTGQRNQPQHF. Written as DNA, the CDR3 is TGCGCCAGCAGCTTGACAGGGCAGCGTAATCAGCCCCAGCATTTT.

V gene TRBV5-1 combines with J gene TRBJ2-1; 13 nucleotides align to TRBD2. Germline loops: CDR1 SGHRS, CDR2 YFSETQ. The CDR3 covers 16 residues. Germline trimming cut 4 bases from V and 5 bases from J; bases unmatched to any gene: 6. The CDR3 here is CASSGGGLAGNNEQFF. The CDR3, as DNA: TGCGCCAGCAGCGGGGGGGGACTAGCGGGAAACAATGAGCAGTTCTTC.

The CDR3 is CASRDGGSLQETQYF. As DNA, the CDR3 is TGTGCCAGTAGAGATGGGGGGAGCCTACAAGAGACCCAGTACTTC. The chain is built from TRBV19 and TRBJ2-5, with D perhaps TRBD2 (6 bases). The V end was cut by 6 bases, the J end by 2 bases, with 16 bases between. Germline V lookup: CDR1 LNHDA, CDR2 SQIVND (reference sequence). CDR3 length: 15 amino acids. The variable domain in full, with the rest retrieved from reference TRBV19 and TRBJ2-5, is DGGITQSPKYLFRKEGQNVTLSCEQNLNHDAMYWYRQDPGQGLRLIYYSQIVNDFQKGDIAEGYSVSREKKESFPLTVTSAQKNPTAFYLCASRDGGSLQETQYFGPGTRLLVL.

This chain links TRBV5-6 with TRBJ2-1, with D perhaps TRBD2 (5 bases). Germline lookup yields CDR1 SGHDT and CDR2 YYEEEE. Trimming removed 0 bases at V and 0 bases at J, with 7 bases between. The CDR3 contains 15 residues. The CDR3: CASSLGRASYNEQFF. The CDR3 DNA follows: TGTGCCAGCAGCTTGGGGCGGGCCTCCTACAATGAGCAGTTCTTC.

The rearrangement links TRBV7-9 to TRBJ2-1, with 10 positions matching TRBD2. V lost 8 bases to trimming and J lost 9 bases; unmatched junction nucleotides: 13. This CDR3 region has 15 residues. Germline values: CDR1 SEHNR, CDR2 FQNEAQ (reference sequence). The CDR3 loop is CASRVAGGKWFEQFF. The CDR3 coding sequence is TGTGCCAGCCGGGTAGCGGGAGGTAAATGGTTTGAGCAGTTCTTC.

This chain joins TRBV18 and TRBJ1-3; D not resolved. The CDR3 is made up of 15 amino acids. V gave up 3 bases and J gave up 0 bases, with 9 bases separating them. The germline V gene encodes CDR1 KGHSH and CDR2 LQKENI. The CDR3 spells CASSPSTDSGNTIYF. The DNA of the CDR3 is TGTGCCAGCTCACCTAGCACGGACTCTGGAAACACCATATATTTT.

This clone is a singleton in its sample. V and J are TRBV27 and TRBJ2-5; 10 bases are a match to TRBD1. Germline V CDR1 and CDR2: MNHEY, SMNVEV (reference sequence). This CDR3 has 17 amino acids. With 6 bases clipped from V and 5 bases from J, the junction kept 15 bases outside the gene matches. The CDR3 here is CASRSIGTGDFGETQYF. Here the CDR3 DNA reads TGTGCCAGCAGATCAATCGGGACAGGGGACTTTGGGGAGACCCAGTACTTC.

The gene calls are TRBV5-4 and TRBJ1-1; a weak D match, TRBD1 (6 bases). V lost 0 bases and J lost 5, with 20 bases in between. Germline V lookup: CDR1 SGHNT, CDR2 YYREEE (reference sequence). The CDR3 contains 17 residues. CDR3 sequence: CASSLARGANIGTEAFF. For the CDR3, the DNA is TGTGCCAGCAGCTTGGCACGGGGGGCGAATATAGGTACTGAAGCTTTCTTT.

The rearrangement links TRBV4-3 to TRBJ2-7, with TRBD2 identical over 8 bases. This CDR3 has 17 amino acids. V lost 0 bases, J lost 2 bases, and 9 bases stayed unmatched. Germline CDR1 and CDR2: LGHNA and YSLEER. CDR3 bases: TGCGCCAGCAGCCAAGATCGGGGGGGGGCTACCGCCTACGAGCAGTACTTC. Translation: CASSQDRGGATAYEQYF.

The V and J genes are TRBV7-6 and TRBJ2-7; TRBD2 aligns across 10 bases. The V gene's germline CDR1 is SGHVS and CDR2 FNYEAQ. Trimming at V came to 5 bases and at J to 4 bases, leaving 17 bases not matched to a gene. This CDR3 contains 18 residues. The CDR3 bases are TGTGCCAGCAGCGCAGGGCCTGCTAGCGGGGGTCCCATTTACGAGCAGTACTTC. Protein product: CASSAGPASGGPIYEQYF.